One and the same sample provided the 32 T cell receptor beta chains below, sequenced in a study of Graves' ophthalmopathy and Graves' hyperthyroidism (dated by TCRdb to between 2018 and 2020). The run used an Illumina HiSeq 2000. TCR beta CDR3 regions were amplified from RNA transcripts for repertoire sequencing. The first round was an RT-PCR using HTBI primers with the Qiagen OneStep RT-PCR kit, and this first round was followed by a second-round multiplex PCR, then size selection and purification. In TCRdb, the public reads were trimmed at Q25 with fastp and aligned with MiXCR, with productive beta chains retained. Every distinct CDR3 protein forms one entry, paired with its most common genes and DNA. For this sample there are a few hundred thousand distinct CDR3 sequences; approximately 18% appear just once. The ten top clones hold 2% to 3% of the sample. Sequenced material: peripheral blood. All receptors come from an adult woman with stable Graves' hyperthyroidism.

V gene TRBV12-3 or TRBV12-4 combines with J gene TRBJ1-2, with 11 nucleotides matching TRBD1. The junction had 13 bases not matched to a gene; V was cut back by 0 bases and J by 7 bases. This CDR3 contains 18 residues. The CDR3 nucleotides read TGTGCCAGCAGTTTAGCGGCCGGGACAGGGGGTTCTTGGCCTGGCTACACCTTC. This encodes CASSLAAGTGGSWPGYTF.

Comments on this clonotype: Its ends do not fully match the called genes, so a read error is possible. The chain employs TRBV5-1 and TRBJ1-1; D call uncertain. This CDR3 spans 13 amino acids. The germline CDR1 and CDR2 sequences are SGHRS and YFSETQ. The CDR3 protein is CASSLVGRADAFF. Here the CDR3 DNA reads TGCGCCAGCAGCTTGGTAGGTCGCGCTGATGCTTTCTTT.

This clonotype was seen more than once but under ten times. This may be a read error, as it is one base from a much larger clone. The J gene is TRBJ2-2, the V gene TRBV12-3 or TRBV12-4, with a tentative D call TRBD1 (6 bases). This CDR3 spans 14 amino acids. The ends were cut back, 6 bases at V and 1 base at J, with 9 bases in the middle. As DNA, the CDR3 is TGTGCCAGCAGGGTGACAGGGAACACCGGGGAGCTGTTTTTT. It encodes CASRVTGNTGELFF.

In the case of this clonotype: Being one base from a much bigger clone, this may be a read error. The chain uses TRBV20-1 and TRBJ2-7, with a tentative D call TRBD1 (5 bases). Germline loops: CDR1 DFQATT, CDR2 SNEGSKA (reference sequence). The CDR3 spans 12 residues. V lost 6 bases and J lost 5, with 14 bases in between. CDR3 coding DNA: TGCAGTGCGAAGGGGAAAGGGCACGAGCAGTACTTC. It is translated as CSAKGKGHEQYF.

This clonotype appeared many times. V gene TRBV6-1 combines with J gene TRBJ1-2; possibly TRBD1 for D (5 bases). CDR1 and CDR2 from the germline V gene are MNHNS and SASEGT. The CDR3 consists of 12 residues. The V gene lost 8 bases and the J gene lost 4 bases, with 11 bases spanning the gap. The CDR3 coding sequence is TGTGCCAGCTGGGGACGTTCCTATGGCTACACCTTC. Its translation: CASWGRSYGYTF.

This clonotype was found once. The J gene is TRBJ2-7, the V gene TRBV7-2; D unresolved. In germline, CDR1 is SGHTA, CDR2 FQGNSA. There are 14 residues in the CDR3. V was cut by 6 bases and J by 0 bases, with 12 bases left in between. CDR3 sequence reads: CASSEAWNSYEQYF. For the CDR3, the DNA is TGTGCCAGCAGTGAAGCCTGGAACTCCTACGAGCAGTACTTC.

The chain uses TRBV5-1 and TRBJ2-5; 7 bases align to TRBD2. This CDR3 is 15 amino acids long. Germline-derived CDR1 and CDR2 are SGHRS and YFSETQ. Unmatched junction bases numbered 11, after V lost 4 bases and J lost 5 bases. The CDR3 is CASSGGTGGVETQYF. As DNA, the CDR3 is TGCGCCAGCAGCGGAGGGACGGGAGGCGTGGAGACCCAGTACTTC.

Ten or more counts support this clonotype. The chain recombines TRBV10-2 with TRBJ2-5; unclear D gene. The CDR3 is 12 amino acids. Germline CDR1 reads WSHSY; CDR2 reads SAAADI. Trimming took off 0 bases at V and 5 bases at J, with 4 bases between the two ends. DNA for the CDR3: TGCGCCAGCAGTGAGTCCGCGGAGACCCAGTACTTC. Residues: CASSESAETQYF.

The CDR3 DNA is TGTGCCAGCATGGGTTTGGGCGGAGGAAATCAGCCCCAGCATTTT. The encoded protein is CASMGLGGGNQPQHF. This chain links TRBV27 with TRBJ1-5; no reliable D call. Looked up from germline, CDR1 is MNHEY and CDR2 is SMNVEV (reference sequence). The CDR3 consists of 15 residues. V gave up 7 bases and J gave up 4 bases, with 17 bases separating them.

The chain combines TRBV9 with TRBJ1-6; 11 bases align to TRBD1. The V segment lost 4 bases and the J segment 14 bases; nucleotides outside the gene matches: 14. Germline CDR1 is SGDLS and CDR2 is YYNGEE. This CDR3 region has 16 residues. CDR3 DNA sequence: TGTGCCAGCAGCTCCCGCGGGACAGGGGGTTCCCCGGCCCTCCACTTT. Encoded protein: CASSSRGTGGSPALHF.

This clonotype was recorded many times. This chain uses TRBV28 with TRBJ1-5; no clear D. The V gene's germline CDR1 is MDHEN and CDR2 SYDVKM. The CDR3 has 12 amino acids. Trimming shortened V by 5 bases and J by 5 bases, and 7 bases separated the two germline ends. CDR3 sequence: CASSRPYQPQHF. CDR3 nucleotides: TGTGCCAGCAGTAGACCCTATCAGCCCCAGCATTTT.

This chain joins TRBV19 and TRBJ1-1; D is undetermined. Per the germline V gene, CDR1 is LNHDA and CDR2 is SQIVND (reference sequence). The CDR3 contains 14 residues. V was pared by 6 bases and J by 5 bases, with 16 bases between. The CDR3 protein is CASSLNPSRTEAFF. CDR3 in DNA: TGTGCCAGTAGCCTAAACCCGAGTCGTACTGAAGCTTTCTTT.

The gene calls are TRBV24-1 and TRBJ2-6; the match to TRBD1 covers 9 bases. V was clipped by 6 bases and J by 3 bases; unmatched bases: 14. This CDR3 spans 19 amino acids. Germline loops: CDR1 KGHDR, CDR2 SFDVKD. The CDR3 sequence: CATSPTGTGSLGGANVLTF. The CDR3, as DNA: TGTGCCACCAGTCCGACCGGGACAGGGTCCTTAGGTGGGGCCAACGTCCTGACTTTC.

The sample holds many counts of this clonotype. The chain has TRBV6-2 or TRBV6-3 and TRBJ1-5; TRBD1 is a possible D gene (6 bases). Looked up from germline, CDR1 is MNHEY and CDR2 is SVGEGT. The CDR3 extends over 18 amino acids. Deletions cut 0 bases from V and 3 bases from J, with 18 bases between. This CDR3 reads CASSYSGGTRQVNQPQHF. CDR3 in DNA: TGTGCCAGCAGTTACTCGGGAGGCACAAGACAGGTCAATCAGCCCCAGCATTTT.

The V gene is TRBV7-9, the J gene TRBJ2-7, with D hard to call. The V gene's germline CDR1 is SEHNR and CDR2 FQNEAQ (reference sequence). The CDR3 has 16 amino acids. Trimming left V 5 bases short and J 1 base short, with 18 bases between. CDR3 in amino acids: CASSPPAFGLSYEQYF. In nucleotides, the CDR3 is TGTGCCAGCAGCCCTCCCGCATTCGGCCTATCCTACGAGCAGTACTTC.

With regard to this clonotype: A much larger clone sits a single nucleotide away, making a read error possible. The CDR3 coding sequence is TGCAGTGGTGTACGACAGGAAAACATTCAGTACTTC. Amino acids: CSGVRQENIQYF. V and J are TRBV20-1 and TRBJ2-4; weak D call: TRBD1 (6 bases). Trimming shortened V by 7 bases and J by 5 bases, and 12 bases separated the two germline ends. The length of the CDR3 is 12 residues. The germline V gene has CDR1 DFQATT and CDR2 SNEGSKA (reference sequence).

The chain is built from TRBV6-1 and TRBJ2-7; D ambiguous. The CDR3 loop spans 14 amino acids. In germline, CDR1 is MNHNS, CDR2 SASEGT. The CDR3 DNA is TGTGCCAGCAGAAGAGACAACCTCACGCCCGAGCAGTGCGTC. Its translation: CASRRDNLTPEQCV.

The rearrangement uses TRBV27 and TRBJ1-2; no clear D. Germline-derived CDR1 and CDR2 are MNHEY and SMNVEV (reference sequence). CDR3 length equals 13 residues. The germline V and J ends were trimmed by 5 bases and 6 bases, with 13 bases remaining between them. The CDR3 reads CASSTWQAHGYTF. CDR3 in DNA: TGTGCCAGCAGTACGTGGCAGGCACATGGCTACACCTTC.

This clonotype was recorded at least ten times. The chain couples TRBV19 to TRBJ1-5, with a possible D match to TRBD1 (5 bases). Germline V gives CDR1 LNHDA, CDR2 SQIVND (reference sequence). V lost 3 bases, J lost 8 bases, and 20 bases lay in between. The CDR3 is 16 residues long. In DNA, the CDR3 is TGTGCCAGTAGTATCGCGGGGCAGCCTTTAACTAAGCCCCAGCATTTT. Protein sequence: CASSIAGQPLTKPQHF. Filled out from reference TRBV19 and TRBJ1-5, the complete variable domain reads DGGITQSPKYLFRKEGQNVTLSCEQNLNHDAMYWYRQDPGQGLRLIYYSQIVNDFQKGDIAEGYSVSREKKESFPLTVTSAQKNPTAFYLCASSIAGQPLTKPQHFGDGTRLSIL.

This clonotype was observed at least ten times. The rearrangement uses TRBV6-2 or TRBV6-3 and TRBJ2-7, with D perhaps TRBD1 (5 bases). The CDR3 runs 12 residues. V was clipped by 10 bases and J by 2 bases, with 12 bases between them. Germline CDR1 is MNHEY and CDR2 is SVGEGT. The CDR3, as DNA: TGTGCCACCACCGACAGAGCCTACGAGCAGTACTTC. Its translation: CATTDRAYEQYF.

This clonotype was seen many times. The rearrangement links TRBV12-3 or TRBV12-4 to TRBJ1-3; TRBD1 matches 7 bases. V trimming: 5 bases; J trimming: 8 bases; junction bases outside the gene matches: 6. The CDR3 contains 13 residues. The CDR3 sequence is CASSRDRAYTIYF. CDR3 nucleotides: TGTGCCAGCAGTCGAGACAGGGCGTACACCATATATTTT.

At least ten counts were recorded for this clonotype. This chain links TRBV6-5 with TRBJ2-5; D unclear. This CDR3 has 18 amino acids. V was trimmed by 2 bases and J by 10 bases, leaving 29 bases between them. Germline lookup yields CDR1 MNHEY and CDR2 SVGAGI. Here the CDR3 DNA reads TGTGCCAGCAGTTACCGTGGATCAGCAAAGGGCTTTGGGGTGGACCAGTACTTC. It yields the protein CASSYRGSAKGFGVDQYF.

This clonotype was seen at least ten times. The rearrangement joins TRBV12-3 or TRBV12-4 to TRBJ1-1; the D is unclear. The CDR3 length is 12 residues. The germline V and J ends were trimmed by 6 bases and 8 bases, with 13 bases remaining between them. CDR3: CASSGFEAEAFF. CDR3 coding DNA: TGTGCCAGCAGCGGTTTTGAAGCGGAAGCTTTCTTT.

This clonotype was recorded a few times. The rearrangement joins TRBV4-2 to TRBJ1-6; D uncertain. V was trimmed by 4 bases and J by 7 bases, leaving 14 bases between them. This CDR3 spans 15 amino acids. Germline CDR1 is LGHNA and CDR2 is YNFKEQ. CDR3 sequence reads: CASSRVVDLNSPLHF. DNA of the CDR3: TGTGCCAGCAGCCGGGTCGTGGACCTCAATTCACCCCTCCACTTT.

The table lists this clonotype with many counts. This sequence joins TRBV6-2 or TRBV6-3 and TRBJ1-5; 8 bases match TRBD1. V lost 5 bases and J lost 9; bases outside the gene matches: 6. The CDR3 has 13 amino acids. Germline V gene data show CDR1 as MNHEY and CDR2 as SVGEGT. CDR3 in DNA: TGTGCCAGCAGTGGACAGGGAGGATCGCCCCAGCATTTT. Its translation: CASSGQGGSPQHF.

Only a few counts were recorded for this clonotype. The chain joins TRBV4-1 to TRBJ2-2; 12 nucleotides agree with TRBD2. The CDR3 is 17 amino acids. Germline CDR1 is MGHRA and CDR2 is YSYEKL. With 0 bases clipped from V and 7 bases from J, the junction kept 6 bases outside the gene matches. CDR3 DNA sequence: TGCGCCAGCAGCCAAGATTTAGAACTAGCGGGAGGCGGGGAGCTGTTTTTT. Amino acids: CASSQDLELAGGGELFF.

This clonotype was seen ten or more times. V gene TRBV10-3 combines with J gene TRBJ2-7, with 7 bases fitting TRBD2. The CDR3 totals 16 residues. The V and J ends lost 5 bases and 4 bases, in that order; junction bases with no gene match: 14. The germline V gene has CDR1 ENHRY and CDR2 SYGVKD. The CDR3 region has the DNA TGTGCCATCAGTAATACATTTGGGACTACAAGGTACGAGCAGTACTTC. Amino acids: CAISNTFGTTRYEQYF.

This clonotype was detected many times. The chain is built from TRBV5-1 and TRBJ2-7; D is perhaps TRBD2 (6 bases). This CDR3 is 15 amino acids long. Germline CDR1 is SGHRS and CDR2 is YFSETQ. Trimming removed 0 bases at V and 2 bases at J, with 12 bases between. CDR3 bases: TGCGCCAGCAGCTTGGACCGGGAGTTCCCCTACGAGCAGTACTTC. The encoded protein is CASSLDREFPYEQYF.

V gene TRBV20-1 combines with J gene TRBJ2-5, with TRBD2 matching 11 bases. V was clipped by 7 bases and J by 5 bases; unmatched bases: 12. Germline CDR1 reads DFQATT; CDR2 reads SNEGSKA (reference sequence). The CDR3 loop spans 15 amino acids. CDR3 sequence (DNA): TGCAGTGTTTCTCCCGGGACTAGCGGCGGGGAGACCCAGTACTTC. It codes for CSVSPGTSGGETQYF.

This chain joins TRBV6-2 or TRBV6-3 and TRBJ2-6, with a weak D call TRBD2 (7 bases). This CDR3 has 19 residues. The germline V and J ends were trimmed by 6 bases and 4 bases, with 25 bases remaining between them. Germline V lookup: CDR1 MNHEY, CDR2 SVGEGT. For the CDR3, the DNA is TGTGCCAGCAGACCGGGACGGGGGGCGTTTCGCAGAGGGGCCAACGTCCTGACTTTC. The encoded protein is CASRPGRGAFRRGANVLTF.

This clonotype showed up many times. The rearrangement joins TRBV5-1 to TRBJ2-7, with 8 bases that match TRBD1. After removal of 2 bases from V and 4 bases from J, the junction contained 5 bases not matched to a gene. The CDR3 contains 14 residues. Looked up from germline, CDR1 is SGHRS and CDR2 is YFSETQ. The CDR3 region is CASSLSRTGYEQYF. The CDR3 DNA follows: TGCGCCAGCAGCTTATCACGGACAGGGTACGAGCAGTACTTC.

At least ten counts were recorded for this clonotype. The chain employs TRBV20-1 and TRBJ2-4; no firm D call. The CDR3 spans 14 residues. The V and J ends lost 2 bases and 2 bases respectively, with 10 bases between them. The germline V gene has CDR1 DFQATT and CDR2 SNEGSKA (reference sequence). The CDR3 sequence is CSARSSRTKNIQYF. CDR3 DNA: TGCAGTGCTAGATCCTCTAGAACCAAAAACATTCAGTACTTC.